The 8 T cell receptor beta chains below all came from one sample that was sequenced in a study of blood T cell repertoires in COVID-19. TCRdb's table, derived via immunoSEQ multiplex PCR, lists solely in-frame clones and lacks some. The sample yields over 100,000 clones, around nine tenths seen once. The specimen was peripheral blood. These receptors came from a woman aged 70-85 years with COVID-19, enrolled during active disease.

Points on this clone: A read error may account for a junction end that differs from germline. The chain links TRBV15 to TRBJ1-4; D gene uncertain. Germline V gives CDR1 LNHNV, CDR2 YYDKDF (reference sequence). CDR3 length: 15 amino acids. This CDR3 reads CATSRARGANEKLFF. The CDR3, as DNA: TGTGCCACCAGCAGAGCCCGGGGAGCTAACGAAAAACTGTTTTTT.

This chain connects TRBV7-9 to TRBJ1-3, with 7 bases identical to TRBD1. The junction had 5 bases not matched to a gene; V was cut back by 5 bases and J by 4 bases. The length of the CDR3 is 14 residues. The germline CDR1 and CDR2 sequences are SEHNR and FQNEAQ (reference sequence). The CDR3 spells CASSATGWGNTIYF. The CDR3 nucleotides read TGTGCCAGCAGCGCGACAGGGTGGGGAAACACCATATATTTT.

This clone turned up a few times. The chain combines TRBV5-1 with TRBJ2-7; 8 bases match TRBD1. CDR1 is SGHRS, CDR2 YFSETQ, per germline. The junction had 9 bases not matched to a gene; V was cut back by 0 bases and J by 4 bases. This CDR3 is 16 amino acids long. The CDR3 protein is CASSLALTGVLYEQYF. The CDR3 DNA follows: TGCGCCAGCAGCTTGGCCTTGACAGGGGTATTGTACGAGCAGTACTTC.

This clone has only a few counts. The CDR3 is CASSKDRVPQPQHF. The CDR3 DNA reads TGTGCCAGCAGCAAGGACAGGGTCCCTCAGCCCCAGCATTTT. The J gene is TRBJ1-5, the V gene TRBV3-1 (or the pseudogene TRBV3-2); 8 bases match TRBD1. The CDR3 sequence is 14 residues long. Germline-derived CDR1 and CDR2 are LGHDT and YNNKEL (reference sequence). Trimming took 5 bases from V and 6 from J; bases not matched to a gene: 6.

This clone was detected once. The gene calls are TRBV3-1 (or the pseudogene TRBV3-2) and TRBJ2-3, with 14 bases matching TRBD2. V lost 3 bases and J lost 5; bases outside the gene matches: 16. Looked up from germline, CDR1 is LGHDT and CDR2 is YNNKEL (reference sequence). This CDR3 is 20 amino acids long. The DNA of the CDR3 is TGTGCCAGCAGCCAGGCCGGGACTAGCGGGGGCGCAGGACGTGGAGATACGCAGTATTTT. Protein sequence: CASSQAGTSGGAGRGDTQYF.

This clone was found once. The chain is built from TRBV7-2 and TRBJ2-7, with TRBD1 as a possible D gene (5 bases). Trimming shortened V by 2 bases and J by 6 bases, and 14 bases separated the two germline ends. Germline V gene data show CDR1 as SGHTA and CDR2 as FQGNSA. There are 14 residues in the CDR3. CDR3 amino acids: CASSLQGRAAEQYF. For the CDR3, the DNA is TGTGCCAGCAGCTTACAGGGTAGAGCCGCCGAGCAGTACTTC.

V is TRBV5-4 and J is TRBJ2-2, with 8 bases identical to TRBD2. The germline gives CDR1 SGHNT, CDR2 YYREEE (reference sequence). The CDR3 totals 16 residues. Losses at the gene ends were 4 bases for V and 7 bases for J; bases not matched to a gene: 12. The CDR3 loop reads CASSNGGASSRGELFF. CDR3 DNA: TGTGCCAGCAGCAACGGGGGGGCGAGCAGTCGCGGGGAGCTGTTTTTT. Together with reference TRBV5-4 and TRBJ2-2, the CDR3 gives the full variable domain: ETGVTQSPTHLIKTRGQQVTLRCSSQSGHNTVSWYQQALGQGPQFIFQYYREEENGRGNFPPRFSGLQFPNYSSELNVNALELDDSALYLCASSNGGASSRGELFFGEGSRLTVL.

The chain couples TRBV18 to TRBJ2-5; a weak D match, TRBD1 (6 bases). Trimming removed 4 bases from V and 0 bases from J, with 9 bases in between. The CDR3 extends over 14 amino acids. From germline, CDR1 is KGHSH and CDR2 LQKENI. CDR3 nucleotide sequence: TGTGCCAGCTCACGCCGGACAGACCAAGAGACCCAGTACTTC. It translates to CASSRRTDQETQYF.